This passage covers 28 T cell receptor beta chains from one sample sequenced in a study of blood T cells in healthy people across ages. Primed by a sample-barcoded 5' primer and a J-beta primer mix, a second PCR proceeded for 7 to 11 cycles. MiXCR, applied by TCRdb to the 5' RACE reads, yields one record per CDR3 protein. The table records about 540,000 distinct CDR3 sequences, 20% to 30% of them present only once. This sample was also put to use in a study of T cells of mothers and their children.

The sequenced sample consisted of blood. These receptors were obtained from a boy under 18 in good health.

This rearrangement joins TRBV6-2 or TRBV6-3 to TRBJ2-2; possible D gene TRBD2, 5 bases. The germline V gene encodes CDR1 MNHEY and CDR2 SVGEGT. V was clipped by 7 bases and J by 1 base, with 13 bases between them. The CDR3 contains 15 residues. The CDR3 here is CASNRLGENTGELFF. CDR3 coding DNA: TGTGCCAGCAACCGGCTGGGAGAGAACACCGGGGAGCTGTTTTTT.

This clonotype appeared many times. This chain links TRBV25-1 with TRBJ2-5, with D unclear. Trimming removed 4 bases at V and 5 bases at J, with 8 bases between. The CDR3 spans 12 residues. Germline V gives CDR1 MGHDK, CDR2 SYGVNS. The CDR3 loop is CASSGGWETQYF. For the CDR3, the DNA is TGTGCCAGCAGTGGAGGATGGGAGACCCAGTACTTC.

This clonotype was seen only a few times. The chain recombines TRBV4-3 with TRBJ1-2, with D maybe TRBD1 (6 bases). The CDR3 is made up of 15 amino acids. V was shortened by 0 bases and J by 4 bases, with 12 bases between the two germline ends. Germline V gene data show CDR1 as LGHNA and CDR2 as YSLEER. The DNA for the CDR3 is TGCGCCAGCAGCCAAGATCGGGGGACATTCTATGGCTACACCTTC. Protein product: CASSQDRGTFYGYTF.

The rearrangement links TRBV20-1 to TRBJ1-4, with D unresolved. The CDR3 runs 13 residues. CDR1 is DFQATT and CDR2 is SNEGSKA in the germline V gene (reference sequence). Trimming shortened V by 3 bases and J by 6 bases, and 11 bases separated the two germline ends. CDR3 nucleotide sequence: TGCAGTGCTAGGGGCAGGCCTTATGAAAAACTGTTTTTT. Translated: CSARGRPYEKLFF.

This clonotype was picked up a small number of times. This chain links TRBV4-3 with TRBJ2-1; maybe TRBD1 (6 bases). V was cut by 0 bases and J by 8 bases, with 14 bases left in between. Germline lookup yields CDR1 LGHNA and CDR2 YSLEER. This CDR3 has 15 residues. As DNA, the CDR3 is TGCGCCAGCAGCCAAGACCCCAGGGGTGGGGATGAGCAGTTCTTC. Translation: CASSQDPRGGDEQFF.

J is TRBJ1-6 and V is TRBV6-4; no reliable D call. CDR3 length: 14 residues. Between the trimmed V and J ends, which lost 6 bases and 0 bases, there was a span of 6 bases. Germline V lookup: CDR1 MRHNA, CDR2 SNTAGT. Written as DNA, the CDR3 is TGTGCCAGCAGGCCGAGCTCCTATAATTCACCCCTCCACTTT. Its protein is CASRPSSYNSPLHF.

The chain links TRBV9 to TRBJ2-5; the D gene is possibly TRBD2 (5 bases). This CDR3 is built from 17 residues. The germline gives CDR1 SGDLS, CDR2 YYNGEE. With 0 bases removed from V and 1 base from J, the gap between germline ends came to 16 bases. This chain's CDR3 is CASSVDMAGNLQETQYF. Here the CDR3 DNA reads TGTGCCAGCAGCGTAGATATGGCGGGTAACCTCCAAGAGACCCAGTACTTC. The full variable domain, rest sourced from reference TRBV9 and TRBJ2-5, is DSGVTQTPKHLITATGQRVTLRCSPRSGDLSVYWYQQSLDQGLQFLIQYYNGEERAKGNILERFSAQQFPDLHSELNLSSLELGDSALYFCASSVDMAGNLQETQYFGPGTRLLVL.

The rearrangement links TRBV9 to TRBJ2-1, with TRBD1 matching over 10 bases. From germline, CDR1 is SGDLS and CDR2 YYNGEE. V was clipped by 2 bases and J by 5 bases; unmatched bases: 10. The CDR3 runs 17 residues. In nucleotides, the CDR3 is TGTGCCAGCAGCGTCACCGGGACAGGGGTCTTCAACAATGAGCAGTTCTTC. Protein: CASSVTGTGVFNNEQFF.

This clonotype was found a few times. As DNA, the CDR3 is TGTGCCAGCAGTGAGGACAGGGGGCGCCGGACCCAGTACTTC. It translates to CASSEDRGRRTQYF. The gene calls are TRBV28 and TRBJ2-5; TRBD1 matches 11 bases. J was trimmed by 7 bases and V by 5 bases; bases with no gene match: 6. Germline-derived CDR1 and CDR2 are MDHEN and SYDVKM. The CDR3 spans 14 residues.

This clonotype came up a few times. V usage is TRBV12-3 or TRBV12-4 and J usage is TRBJ2-2; possible D gene TRBD2, 6 bases. With 6 bases removed from V and 6 bases from J, the gap between germline ends came to 11 bases. The CDR3 loop spans 13 amino acids. The CDR3 DNA reads as TGTGCCAGCAGGGTGACTAGATCCGGGGAGCTGTTTTTT. It translates to CASRVTRSGELFF.

CDR3 region: CASRFTGLNEQFF. The CDR3 DNA reads as TGTGCCAGCAGGTTCACAGGGTTGAATGAGCAGTTCTTC. This chain uses TRBV5-5 with TRBJ2-1; D might be TRBD1 (6 bases). The CDR3 is 13 residues long. Between the trimmed V and J ends, which lost 5 bases and 7 bases, there was a span of 13 bases. Germline lookup yields CDR1 SGHKS and CDR2 YYEKEE (reference sequence).

This clonotype turned up a few times. The J gene is TRBJ2-7, the V gene TRBV29-1, with a tentative D call TRBD2 (6 bases). This CDR3 has 13 amino acids. V lost 6 bases, J lost 4 bases, and 16 bases lay in between. In germline, CDR1 is SQVTM, CDR2 ANQGSEA. The CDR3 loop reads CSVAYGSGYEQYF. The DNA for the CDR3 is TGCAGCGTAGCTTACGGGAGTGGGTACGAGCAGTACTTC.

The chain joins TRBV7-2 to TRBJ2-5; D may be TRBD1 or TRBD2 (6 bases each). This CDR3 contains 15 residues. Germline-derived CDR1 and CDR2 are SGHTA and FQGNSA. The V gene lost 7 bases and the J gene lost 1 base, with 16 bases spanning the gap. CDR3 loop: CASTSGGTSQETQYF. The CDR3 region has the DNA TGTGCCAGCACATCGGGCGGGACATCCCAAGAGACCCAGTACTTC.

In this sample, this clonotype turned up a few times. The chain employs TRBV6-5 and TRBJ2-7, with 10 bases matching TRBD2. The ends lost 0 bases at V and 1 base at J; junction bases unmatched: 9. The V gene's germline CDR1 is MNHEY and CDR2 SVGAGI. The CDR3 spans 18 residues. This CDR3 reads CASSYSSGRDTRSYEQYF. DNA for the CDR3: TGTGCCAGCAGTTACTCGAGCGGGAGGGACACTAGGTCCTACGAGCAGTACTTC.

This rearrangement joins TRBV7-2 to TRBJ2-5; D remains unclear. The DNA end lines up better with TRBJ2-7; the J call may be wrong. The CDR3 consists of 12 residues. Germline V gene data show CDR1 as SGHTA and CDR2 as FQGNSA. CDR3 sequence reads: CASSHNSYEQYF. CDR3 DNA: TGTGCCAGCAGTCACAACTCCTACGAGCAGTACTTC.

J is TRBJ2-3 and V is TRBV30; D is uncertain. Germline CDR1 GTSNPN, CDR2 SVGIG (reference sequence). The CDR3 length is 14 residues. V dropped 2 bases and J dropped 1 base, with 10 bases sitting between them. The CDR3 loop is CAWSPGGGTDTQYF. The DNA for the CDR3 is TGTGCCTGGAGTCCGGGTGGAGGCACAGATACGCAGTATTTT.

The rearrangement joins TRBV28 to TRBJ2-5; 7 bases match TRBD2. Near its end, the DNA agrees better with TRBJ2-7, so the J call may be wrong. CDR3 size: 14 residues. Germline values: CDR1 MDHEN, CDR2 SYDVKM. The CDR3 region is CACKRGGSSYEQYF. DNA for the CDR3: TGTGCCTGCAAAAGGGGAGGGAGCTCCTACGAGCAGTACTTC.

This clonotype has more than one count but fewer than ten. V usage is TRBV2 and J usage is TRBJ1-1, with D perhaps matching TRBD1 (6 bases). V lost 5 bases and J lost 6, with 16 bases in between. Germline V gene lookup returns CDR1 SNHLY and CDR2 FYNNEI. CDR3 size: 14 residues. The DNA of the CDR3 is TGTGCCAGCAGTCGGAGGGAGGGGGGTTCTGAAGCTTTCTTT. Encoded protein: CASSRREGGSEAFF.

V is TRBV5-5 and J is TRBJ2-5, with 14 bases identical to TRBD2. The CDR3 covers 18 residues. The V gene's germline CDR1 is SGHKS and CDR2 YYEKEE (reference sequence). V was pared by 2 bases and J by 0 bases, with 6 bases of the junction left unmatched. The CDR3 DNA follows: TGTGCCAGCAGCTTTCTCGGGACTAGCGGGGGCCACCAAGAGACCCAGTACTTC. Translation gives CASSFLGTSGGHQETQYF.

This clonotype appeared a few times. The chain couples TRBV4-3 to TRBJ1-4; D unresolved. The germline V and J ends were trimmed by 1 base and 6 bases, with 15 bases remaining between them. Germline assignment: CDR1 LGHNA and CDR2 YSLEER. The CDR3 contains 16 residues. The chain's CDR3 is CASSQVVFRLDEKLFF. CDR3 nucleotide sequence: TGCGCCAGCAGCCAAGTGGTGTTTAGGTTGGATGAAAAACTGTTTTTT.

This clonotype was counted between two and nine times. The chain has TRBV10-3 and TRBJ1-5, with a weak D call TRBD1 (5 bases). CDR1 and CDR2 from the germline V gene are ENHRY and SYGVKD. With 11 bases removed from V and 0 bases from J, the gap between germline ends came to 17 bases. This CDR3 has 15 amino acids. Here the CDR3 DNA reads TGTGCCCCTTTCCAGGGCTGGGGTAGCAATCAGCCCCAGCATTTT. It specifies CAPFQGWGSNQPQHF.

This clonotype was observed a few times. This chain joins TRBV4-1 and TRBJ2-5, with D possibly TRBD2 on 5 matching bases. The germline CDR1 and CDR2 sequences are MGHRA and YSYEKL. The CDR3 runs to 17 residues. V shed 1 base and J shed 2 bases, with 17 bases lying between them. CDR3 residues: CASSQADLELGQETQYF. The CDR3 DNA sequence: TGCGCCAGCAGCCAAGCCGACTTGGAACTAGGACAAGAGACCCAGTACTTC.

This clonotype has a handful of counts. V gene TRBV4-3 combines with J gene TRBJ2-1; no definite D call. Germline V gives CDR1 LGHNA, CDR2 YSLEER. V dropped 0 bases and J dropped 2 bases, with 5 bases sitting between them. This CDR3 comprises 14 residues. This CDR3 is CASSQEATYNEQFF. CDR3 coding DNA: TGCGCCAGCAGCCAAGAGGCAACCTACAATGAGCAGTTCTTC.

The chain combines TRBV7-2 with TRBJ1-3; D not certain. The germline V and J ends were trimmed by 2 bases and 2 bases, with 13 bases remaining between them. In germline, CDR1 is SGHTA, CDR2 FQGNSA. The CDR3 is 16 residues long. CDR3 sequence: CASSLTLRATGNTIYF. CDR3 coding DNA: TGTGCCAGCAGCTTAACTTTGAGGGCCACTGGAAACACCATATATTTT.

This clonotype appeared a few times. This chain links TRBV5-1 with TRBJ2-2; 8 bases are a match to TRBD1. Germline CDR1 and CDR2: SGHRS and YFSETQ. V dropped 0 bases and J dropped 6; count of bases not matched to a gene: 4. The CDR3 is 15 amino acids. DNA of the CDR3: TGCGCCAGCAGCTTGGTCCAGGGGGCAGCCGGGGAGCTGTTTTTT. It yields the protein CASSLVQGAAGELFF.

For this clonotype: A read error may produce the germline difference seen at one junction end. V usage is TRBV28 and J usage is TRBJ2-7, with D possibly TRBD2 on 6 matching bases. CDR3 size: 13 residues. Germline CDR1 MDHEN, CDR2 SYDVKM. CDR3 nucleotide sequence: TGTGCCGCCGCTGCCGCGGGGCTCTACGAGCGGTACTTC. It is translated as CAAAAAGLYERYF.

The chain joins TRBV7-9 to TRBJ2-6, with TRBD1 identical over 10 bases. This CDR3 spans 18 amino acids. The junction had 6 bases not matched to a gene; V was cut back by 3 bases and J by 1 base. Germline values: CDR1 SEHNR, CDR2 FQNEAQ (reference sequence). The chain's CDR3 is CASSFPGQGVSGANVLTF. The CDR3 DNA follows: TGTGCCAGCAGCTTCCCCGGACAGGGGGTGTCTGGGGCCAACGTCCTGACTTTC.

This clonotype came up once. This rearrangement joins TRBV4-3 to TRBJ2-3; D is uncertain. The V end was cut by 1 base, the J end by 2 bases, with 4 bases between. The germline gives CDR1 LGHNA, CDR2 YSLEER. The length of the CDR3 is 13 residues. The CDR3 here is CASSQVATDTQYF. In nucleotides, the CDR3 is TGCGCCAGCAGCCAAGTGGCCACAGATACGCAGTATTTT.